This is a list of T cell receptor beta chains from one sample in a study of T cell changes during pregnancy in multiple sclerosis. TCRdb's table, derived via immunoSEQ multiplex PCR, lists solely in-frame clones and lacks some. The sample has about 92,000 clones, just under 95% seen once. Material: peripheral blood, obtained in the first trimester of pregnancy. The receptors come from a female donor with multiple sclerosis, enrolled in a pregnancy study. CDR3s include the opening cysteine and the closing phenylalanine or tryptophan. The order of the fields is V gene, J gene, clone size, D gene, CDR3 protein, CDR3 DNA. The D gene is left open where the match is weak. The size entry is marked missing in some rows and otherwise reads once, few, many or a size class.

>TRBV19|TRBJ2-7|.|.
CASSVAGSDTYEQYF
TGTGCCAGTAGTGTCGCAGGGTCGGATACCTACGAGCAGTACTTC
>TRBV30|TRBJ1-2|.|TRBD1
CAWSAGTGDGYTF
TGTGCCTGGAGTGCCGGGACAGGGGATGGCTACACCTTC
>TRBV27|TRBJ1-2|.|TRBD1
CASSLSGTDYGYTF
TGTGCCAGCAGTTTATCCGGGACAGATTATGGCTACACCTTC
>TRBV2|TRBJ2-3|.|TRBD1
CASSDSGTGDTQYF
TGTGCCAGCAGTGATTCCGGGACAGGGGATACGCAGTATTTT
>TRBV7-6|TRBJ1-1|.|.
CAEQPGKAFF
TGTGCCGAACAGCCGGGGAAGGCTTTCTTT
>TRBV19|TRBJ1-2|.|.
CATRPYHRAGEGYTF
TGTGCCACTAGACCCTACCACAGGGCCGGAGAAGGCTACACCTTC
>TRBV30|TRBJ2-7|once|TRBD1
CAWSMRTGSYEQYF
TGTGCCTGGAGTATGAGGACAGGGTCCTACGAGCAGTACTTC
>TRBV7-3|TRBJ2-3|.|TRBD2
CASSRGGDLDTQYF
TGTGCCAGCAGCCGCGGGGGGGATTTGGATACGCAGTATTTT
>TRBV27|TRBJ2-6|.|.
CASGTSGANVLTF
TGTGCCAGCGGCACCTCTGGGGCCAACGTCCTGACTTTC
>TRBV29-1|TRBJ1-2|once|.
CSVEDSNRAGGYTF
TGCAGCGTTGAAGATTCGAACAGGGCCGGGGGCTACACCTTC
>TRBV6-5|TRBJ2-3|.|.
CASSRRTGADTQYF
TGTGCCAGCAGCCGACGGACGGGGGCAGATACGCAGTATTTT
>TRBV5-5|TRBJ1-1|once|.
CASSFEFTGNTEAFF
TGTGCCAGCAGCTTTGAGTTCACAGGGAACACTGAAGCTTTCTTT
>TRBV10-3|TRBJ1-5|.|.
CATQDSRDQPQHF
TGTGCCACCCAGGACTCACGGGATCAGCCCCAGCATTTT
>TRBV19|TRBJ1-4|.|.
CASSVSEKLFF
TGTGCCAGTAGTGTGAGTGAAAAACTGTTTTTT
>TRBV30|TRBJ1-6|.|TRBD1
CAWSDTGTGGNSPLHF
TGTGCCTGGAGTGACACCGGGACAGGGGGGAATTCACCCCTCCACTTT
>TRBV25-1|TRBJ1-2|.|.
CASSEFYVTGPNYGYTF
TGTGCCAGCAGTGAATTTTATGTCACAGGGCCTAACTATGGCTACACCTTC
>TRBV7-3|TRBJ2-5|.|TRBD2
CASSLGGGLQETQYF
TGTGCCAGCAGCTTAGGCGGGGGGCTCCAAGAGACCCAGTACTTC
>TRBV6-1|TRBJ2-3|.|TRBD1
CASSEGGRGTDTQYF
TGTGCCAGCAGTGAAGGCGGCAGGGGGACAGATACGCAGTATTTT
>TRBV2|TRBJ2-1|.|TRBD1
CASSYEWDREGNEQFF
TGTGCCAGCAGTTACGAATGGGACAGGGAGGGCAATGAGCAGTTCTTC
>TRBV10-1|TRBJ1-1|.|.
CASTATGNTEAFF
TGCGCCAGCACGGCTACAGGGAACACTGAAGCTTTCTTT
>TRBV7-3|TRBJ2-3|.|.
CASRAYQSTDTQYF
TGTGCCAGCAGAGCGTACCAAAGCACAGATACGCAGTATTTT
>TRBV30|TRBJ2-5|.|TRBD1
CAWSGTGWRETQYF
TGTGCCTGGAGTGGGACAGGGTGGCGGGAGACCCAGTACTTC
>TRBV29-1|TRBJ1-2|.|.
CSVQDSLPYGYTF
TGCAGCGTTCAGGACAGCCTGCCCTATGGCTACACCTTC
>TRBV23-1|TRBJ2-2|.|TRBD2
CASSQKRGGGGELFF
TGCGCCAGCAGTCAAAAGCGCGGGGGAGGAGGGGAGCTGTTTTTT
>TRBV19|TRBJ2-3|.|TRBD1
CASSIDRGLTDTQYF
TGTGCCAGTAGTATCGACAGGGGGCTGACAGATACGCAGTATTTT
>TRBV9|TRBJ1-1|.|.
CASSVAFGGENTEAFF
TGTGCCAGCAGCGTAGCTTTTGGGGGGGAGAACACTGAAGCTTTCTTT
>TRBV7-2|TRBJ2-7|.|TRBD1
CASSLRGGTDYEQYF
TGTGCCAGCAGCTTAAGGGGTGGGACAGACTACGAGCAGTACTTC
>TRBV19|TRBJ2-1|.|TRBD2
CASSMRGNNEQFF
TGTGCCAGTAGTATGCGGGGGAACAATGAGCAGTTCTTC
>TRBV12-5|TRBJ2-1|.|.
CASGLVQGPHPSYNEQFF
TGTGCTAGTGGTTTGGTACAGGGTCCCCACCCTTCCTACAATGAGCAGTTCTTC
>TRBV7-9|TRBJ1-2|.|.
CASSLAETVGSGYTF
TGTGCCAGCAGCTTAGCTGAGACAGTCGGCTCTGGCTACACCTTC
>TRBV19|TRBJ1-3|few|.
CASSISVREGNTIYF
TGTGCCAGTAGTATATCGGTCCGGGAAGGAAACACCATATATTTT
>TRBV9|TRBJ2-7|.|TRBD1
CASSVDGTGSDEQYF
TGTGCCAGCAGCGTAGACGGGACAGGGTCAGACGAGCAGTACTTC
>TRBV11-2|TRBJ1-3|.|.
CASMDIASGNTIYF
TGTGCCAGCATGGACATCGCCTCGGGAAACACCATATATTTT
>TRBV13|TRBJ2-1|.|TRBD2
CASSSLAGGELDEQFF
TGTGCCAGCAGCTCCTTGGCGGGGGGGGAGTTGGATGAGCAGTTCTTC
>TRBV6-5|TRBJ2-1|.|TRBD2
CASSSRGGGLYNEQFF
TGTGCCAGCAGTTCCCGGGGCGGGGGGCTCTACAATGAGCAGTTCTTC
>TRBV4-2|TRBJ2-6|once|.
CASSQFGPDSGANVLTF
TGTGCCAGCAGCCAATTTGGTCCAGACTCTGGGGCCAACGTCCTGACTTTC
>TRBV6-1|TRBJ1-1|once|.
CASSEWQGTEAFF
TGTGCCAGCAGTGAGTGGCAGGGGACTGAAGCTTTCTTT
>TRBV19|TRBJ2-1|.|.
CASSIYEALDNEQFF
TGTGCCAGTAGTATTTACGAGGCACTCGACAATGAGCAGTTCTTC
>TRBV27|TRBJ2-7|.|TRBD2
CASSLGTSGYEQYF
TGTGCCAGCAGTCTAGGGACTAGCGGCTACGAGCAGTACTTC
>TRBV15|TRBJ1-1|.|TRBD1
CATRDRAAYTEAFF
TGTGCCACCAGGGACAGGGCCGCGTACACTGAAGCTTTCTTT